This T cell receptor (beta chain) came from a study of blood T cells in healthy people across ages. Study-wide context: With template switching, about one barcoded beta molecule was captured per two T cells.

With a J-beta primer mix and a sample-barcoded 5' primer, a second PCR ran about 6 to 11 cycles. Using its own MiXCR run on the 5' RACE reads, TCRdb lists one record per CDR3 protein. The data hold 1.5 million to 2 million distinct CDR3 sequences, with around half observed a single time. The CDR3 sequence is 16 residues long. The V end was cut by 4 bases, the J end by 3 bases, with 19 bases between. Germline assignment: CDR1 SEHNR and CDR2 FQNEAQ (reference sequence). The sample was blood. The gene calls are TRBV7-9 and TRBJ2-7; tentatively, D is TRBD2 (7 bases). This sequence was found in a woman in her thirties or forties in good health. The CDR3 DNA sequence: TGTGCCAGCAGCTCCACCGACGGGGGGCGAAACTACGAGCAGTACTTC. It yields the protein CASSSTDGGRNYEQYF.